This T cell receptor beta chain was observed in a study of human T cells and chemical hapten exposure. Study-wide results and limits: Expanded TCRs grouped into significantly more large CDR3 similarity clusters than controls produced. No shift was seen in TCRs above 1 in 1000 frequency with DPC sensitization.

V was shortened by 2 bases and J by 0 bases, with 13 bases between the two germline ends. Germline V gene lookup returns CDR1 DFQATT and CDR2 SNEGSKA (reference sequence). The CDR3 totals 16 residues. As for time point: patch test 1, 2 weeks after DPC sensitization. Sample treatment: therapeutic diphenylcyclopropenone sensitization with weekly scalp DPC. Total RNA was isolated from unfractionated whole blood. As to this clonotype: The antigen is not known.

Per the authors' pipeline: TCRs per sample had a median of approximately 100,000 and ranged from about 20,000 to 700,000. TCRdb recomputed calls from the RACE reads with MiXCR, one row per CDR3 protein. V and J calls and clone size were set by TCRdb, not the authors. The repertoire holds about 360,000 distinct CDR3 sequences, with roughly 4.8% as singletons. Sequences were derived from whole blood, sampled in connection with sensitization to the hapten diphenylcyclopropenone (DPC). The rearrangement uses TRBV20-1 and TRBJ1-4, with D possibly TRBD1 on 6 matching bases. This sequence was found in a woman between 45 and 65 years old with alopecia areata. Some clones in this sample may be carry-over from other donors' samples. DNA for the CDR3: TGCAGTGCTAGATCCATGGGGGGCTCAACTAATGAAAAACTGTTTTTT. It is translated as CSARSMGGSTNEKLFF.